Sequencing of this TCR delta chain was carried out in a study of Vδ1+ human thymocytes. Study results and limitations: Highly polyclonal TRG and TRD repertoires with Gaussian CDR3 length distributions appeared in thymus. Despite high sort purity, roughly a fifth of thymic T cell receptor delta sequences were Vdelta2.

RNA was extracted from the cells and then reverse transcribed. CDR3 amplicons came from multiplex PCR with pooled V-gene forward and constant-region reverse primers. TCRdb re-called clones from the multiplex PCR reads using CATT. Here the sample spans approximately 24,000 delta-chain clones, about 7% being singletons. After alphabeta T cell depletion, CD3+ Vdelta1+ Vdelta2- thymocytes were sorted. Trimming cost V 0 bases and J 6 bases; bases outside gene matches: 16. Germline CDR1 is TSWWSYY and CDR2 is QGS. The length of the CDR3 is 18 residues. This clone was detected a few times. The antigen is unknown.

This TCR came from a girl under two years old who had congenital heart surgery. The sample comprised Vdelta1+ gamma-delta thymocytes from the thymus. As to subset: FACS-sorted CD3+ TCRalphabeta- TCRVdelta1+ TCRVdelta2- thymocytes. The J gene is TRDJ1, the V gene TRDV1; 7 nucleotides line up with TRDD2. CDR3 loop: CALGELSFLLPTAYKLIF. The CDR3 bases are TGTGCTCTTGGGGAACTATCTTTCCTACTCCCTACTGCGTATAAACTCATCTTT.